Listed here are 17 T cell receptor beta chains from one sample, sequenced in a study of CD8+CD57+ T cells in acquired aplastic anemia. The template used for profiling TCR beta VDJ and CDR3 was genomic DNA. MiXCR, applied by TCRdb to the reads, yields one record per CDR3 protein. The table includes 150,000 to 200,000 distinct CDR3 sequences, just under 65% detected once. The specimen sequenced was sorted CD4+, CD8+, or CD8+CD57+ T cells (not recorded which) from PBMCs. The receptor source for this set is a human donor in good health.

The chain employs TRBV7-9 and TRBJ2-7; D remains unclear. The CDR3 contains 12 residues. CDR1 and CDR2 from the germline V gene are SEHNR and FQNEAQ (reference sequence). With 5 bases removed from V and 5 bases from J, the gap between germline ends came to 10 bases. In nucleotides, the CDR3 is TGTGCCAGCAGCCGCATTGGCGACGAGCAGTACTTC. This encodes CASSRIGDEQYF.

In this sample, this clonotype turned up many times. The gene calls are TRBV29-1 and TRBJ2-2; 8 bases are shared with TRBD2. Germline values: CDR1 SQVTM, CDR2 ANQGSEA. V lost 5 bases and J lost 2; bases outside the gene matches: 1. This CDR3 is 13 amino acids long. The CDR3 loop is CSVLAGNTGELFF. The CDR3, as DNA: TGCAGCGTTTTAGCGGGAAACACCGGGGAGCTGTTTTTT.

This clonotype was observed a few times. V and J are TRBV7-9 and TRBJ2-1; no definite D call. The CDR3 length is 12 residues. Trimming removed 6 bases at V and 8 bases at J, with 11 bases between. CDR1 is SEHNR and CDR2 is FQNEAQ in the germline V gene (reference sequence). The CDR3 nucleotides read TGTGCCAGCAGGGAAACTGGGGATGAGCAGTTCTTC. Amino acids: CASRETGDEQFF.

The chain employs TRBV20-1 and TRBJ2-1; 8 bases line up with TRBD1. The CDR3 extends over 14 amino acids. Trimming took 6 bases from V and 2 from J; bases not matched to a gene: 6. CDR1 is DFQATT, CDR2 SNEGSKA, per germline (reference sequence). Here the CDR3 DNA reads TGCAGTGCCACCTCGGGACAGGCCTACAATGAGCAGTTCTTC. Translating it yields CSATSGQAYNEQFF.

The chain links TRBV7-3 to TRBJ2-7; D is ambiguous. Germline V CDR1 and CDR2: SGHTA, FQGTGA. V lost 5 bases and J 2 bases, leaving 7 bases between the germline ends. This CDR3 spans 12 amino acids. The CDR3 loop reads CASSPETYEQYF. The CDR3 coding sequence is TGTGCCAGCAGCCCGGAGACCTACGAGCAGTACTTC.

The chain combines TRBV10-3 with TRBJ1-2; D is ambiguous. V lost 2 bases and J lost 4, with 11 bases in between. This CDR3 comprises 14 residues. Germline V gene data show CDR1 as ENHRY and CDR2 as SYGVKD. The CDR3 nucleotides read TGTGCCATCAGTGAGGAGACGGACCGCTATGGCTACACCTTC. Encoded protein: CAISEETDRYGYTF.

This clonotype came up a few times. This chain joins TRBV20-1 and TRBJ2-1; a weak D match, TRBD2 (5 bases). Trimming left V 1 base short and J 3 bases short, with 13 bases between. This CDR3 has 15 amino acids. From germline, CDR1 is DFQATT and CDR2 SNEGSKA (reference sequence). The CDR3 DNA is TGCAGTGCTAGAGTGGGGAACCGGGACTACAATGAGCAGTTCTTC. Residues: CSARVGNRDYNEQFF.

The V call is TRBV2, the J call TRBJ2-6; possible D gene TRBD2, 6 bases. The length of the CDR3 is 16 residues. Germline CDR1 reads SNHLY; CDR2 reads FYNNEI. Trimming stripped 4 bases from V and 0 bases from J, with 10 bases between. CDR3 in DNA: TGTGCCAGCAGTGCGGGGAGGACCTCTGGGGCCAACGTCCTGACTTTC. The encoded protein is CASSAGRTSGANVLTF.

This clonotype was found once. This chain connects TRBV7-9 to TRBJ1-6, with 7 bases identical to TRBD1. J was trimmed by 7 bases and V by 5 bases; bases with no gene match: 5. Germline values: CDR1 SEHNR, CDR2 FQNEAQ (reference sequence). The CDR3 is made up of 14 amino acids. CDR3 nucleotide sequence: TGTGCCAGCAGCCAGGACAGGAAAAATTCACCCCTCCACTTT. It encodes CASSQDRKNSPLHF.

The chain carries TRBV10-2 and TRBJ1-5; perhaps TRBD1 as D (6 bases). The germline V gene has CDR1 WSHSY and CDR2 SAAADI. This CDR3 is built from 12 residues. V lost 4 bases and J lost 6, with 7 bases in between. CDR3 residues: CASSGGPQPQHF. The CDR3 DNA sequence: TGCGCCAGCAGTGGGGGGCCTCAGCCCCAGCATTTT.

The V call is TRBV29-1, the J call TRBJ1-1; 9 positions match TRBD1. Looked up from germline, CDR1 is SQVTM and CDR2 is ANQGSEA. The CDR3 length is 13 residues. Losses at the gene ends were 7 bases for V and 4 bases for J; bases not matched to a gene: 7. DNA for the CDR3: TGCAGCGCTACCGGACAGGGGAGCACTGAAGCTTTCTTT. Translation: CSATGQGSTEAFF.

Worth noting for this clonotype: In this CDR3 the conserved last residue, phenylalanine or tryptophan, is missing, so a read error is likely. This chain uses TRBV25-1 with TRBJ2-7; D may be TRBD1 (6 bases). Germline CDR1 reads MGHDK; CDR2 reads SYGVNS. V was cut by 5 bases and J by 2 bases, with 16 bases left in between. The CDR3 has 15 residues. The CDR3 sequence: CASSSDRLSPYEQYS. As DNA, the CDR3 is TGTGCCAGCAGTTCCGACAGGTTGTCCCCCTACGAGCAGTACTCC.

This clonotype has only a few counts. The chain carries TRBV7-2 and TRBJ2-5, with D hard to call. The CDR3 contains 12 residues. V was clipped by 3 bases and J by 5 bases, with 7 bases between them. CDR1 is SGHTA and CDR2 is FQGNSA in the germline V gene. In nucleotides, the CDR3 is TGTGCCAGCAGCTTTGAGAGGGAGACCCAGTACTTC. Translated: CASSFERETQYF.

This rearrangement joins TRBV15 to TRBJ2-2; possibly TRBD2 for D (6 bases). The ends were cut back, 0 bases at V and 4 bases at J, with 15 bases in the middle. Germline CDR1 reads LNHNV; CDR2 reads YYDKDF (reference sequence). The CDR3 runs to 17 residues. The CDR3 is CATSRDGDLGTTGELFF. The CDR3 coding sequence is TGTGCCACCAGCAGAGATGGGGACTTGGGTACCACCGGGGAGCTGTTTTTT.

V gene TRBV10-3 combines with J gene TRBJ1-6, with D unresolved. The CDR3 has 13 amino acids. Germline CDR1 and CDR2: ENHRY and SYGVKD. Trimming took 2 bases from V and 10 from J, leaving 9 bases between them. CDR3 DNA: TGTGCCATCAGTGAGGAACTGGAGTCACCCCTCCACTTT. This sequence encodes CAISEELESPLHF.

This sequence joins TRBV29-1 and TRBJ2-5; 8 bases are shared with TRBD1. Germline values: CDR1 SQVTM, CDR2 ANQGSEA. The CDR3 totals 11 residues. J gave up 5 bases and V 7 bases, and 3 bases lay outside the gene matches. The CDR3 DNA reads as TGCAGCGCGGACAGGGATGAGACCCAGTACTTC. Translating it yields CSADRDETQYF.

This clonotype was seen many times. For the CDR3, the DNA is TGTGCCAGCAGCGGGACTTACAATGAGCAGTTCTTC. This gives the protein CASSGTYNEQFF. The genes are TRBV6-5 and TRBJ2-1; a weak D match, TRBD2 (6 bases). V was cut by 6 bases and J by 4 bases, with 7 bases left in between. The CDR3 is 12 residues long. Germline V CDR1 and CDR2: MNHEY, SVGAGI.